The 22 T cell receptor beta chains reported below all come from one sample, sequenced in a study of T-cell reconstitution after alpha-beta-depleted transplantation in children. Unique molecular identifiers were used to barcode this TCRbeta library. Each CDR3 protein is one row after TCRdb ran MiXCR on the PCR reads. The top ten hold about 5% of the sample, which has some 260,000 distinct CDR3 sequences, under 30% seen once. This sample comprised PBMCs, mostly from graft donor cells, obtained 360 days after TCRalphabeta/CD19-depleted stem cell transplant. These receptors came from a female patient aged 2-9 years who had a stem cell transplant for congenital amegakaryocytic thrombocytopenia, so the T cells may come from the graft donor.

The V and J genes are TRBV7-2 and TRBJ2-1; 9 bases map to TRBD2. The J segment lost 8 bases and the V segment lost 1 base, leaving 9 bases of the junction unmatched. The germline V gene encodes CDR1 SGHTA and CDR2 FQGNSA. The CDR3 length is 16 residues. DNA of the CDR3: TGTGCCAGCAGCTTAGATTCCGGAGCGGGAGGAGATGAGCAGTTCTTC. It yields the protein CASSLDSGAGGDEQFF.

There are many counts of this clonotype. This chain joins TRBV4-3 and TRBJ2-5; D gene ambiguous. CDR3 length: 13 residues. From germline, CDR1 is LGHNA and CDR2 YSLEER. V lost 3 bases, J lost 5 bases, and 10 bases lay in between. The CDR3 loop is CASSQGTRETQYF. CDR3 DNA: TGCGCCAGCAGCCAGGGAACGCGGGAGACCCAGTACTTC.

This clonotype has at least ten counts. CDR3 nucleotides: TGTGCCAGCAGCAAAGCCGGGCCCCAAGAGACCCAGTACTTC. Translated: CASSKAGPQETQYF. J is TRBJ2-5 and V is TRBV21-1; the table's D call of TRBD2 was not tested on the DNA. TRBV21-1 is shown as a pseudogene. The length of the CDR3 is 14 residues.

This sequence joins TRBV25-1 and TRBJ2-7, with TRBD1 as a possible D gene (5 bases). V gave up 3 bases and J gave up 2 bases, with 17 bases separating them. The CDR3 length is 16 residues. Germline V lookup: CDR1 MGHDK, CDR2 SYGVNS. For the CDR3, the DNA is TGTGCCAGCAGTGACATATACAGGACCGCCACCTACGAGCAGTACTTC. Translating it yields CASSDIYRTATYEQYF.

This clonotype was seen more than once but under ten times. The gene calls are TRBV3-1 and TRBJ2-7; 8 bases are shared with TRBD1. Germline V gives CDR1 LGHDT, CDR2 YNNKEL (reference sequence). With V trimmed by 4 bases and J by 3 bases, 2 bases remained unmatched. This CDR3 is built from 13 residues. CDR3 coding DNA: TGTGCCAGCAGCCCTGGGACAGGCTACGAGCAGTACTTC. The encoded protein is CASSPGTGYEQYF.

The chain has TRBV5-6 and TRBJ2-3, with TRBD1 identical over 7 bases. This CDR3 comprises 19 residues. The trim removed 6 bases at V and 0 bases at J, leaving 19 bases unmatched. Germline loops: CDR1 SGHDT, CDR2 YYEEEE. The CDR3 DNA sequence: TGTGCCAGCAACACTTATTCATATCGGGACAGTGCTAGCACAGATACGCAGTATTTT. Its translation: CASNTYSYRDSASTDTQYF.

Many counts were recorded for this clonotype. The chain combines TRBV24-1 with TRBJ2-1; unclear D gene. The CDR3 runs 11 residues. Trimming removed 2 bases at V and 12 bases at J, with 7 bases between. From germline, CDR1 is KGHDR and CDR2 SFDVKD. CDR3 loop: CATSDYGPQFF. CDR3 DNA sequence: TGTGCCACCAGTGATTATGGCCCGCAGTTCTTC.

The CDR3 DNA follows: TGCAGTGCTAGAGATCTAGTCAGGGGGCTTGCTCATCAGCCCCAGCATTTT. This codes for CSARDLVRGLAHQPQHF. V is TRBV20-1 and J is TRBJ1-5, with TRBD1 matching 8 bases. This CDR3 has 17 residues. Germline-derived CDR1 and CDR2 are DFQATT and SNEGSKA (reference sequence). Trimming took 0 bases from V and 5 from J; bases not matched to a gene: 12.

This clonotype was seen a handful of times. The J gene is TRBJ2-7, the V gene TRBV6-5; D ambiguous. CDR3 size: 15 residues. Deletions cut 0 bases from V and 5 bases from J, with 14 bases between. Germline CDR1 is MNHEY and CDR2 is SVGAGI. CDR3 sequence: CASSYSITPRDEQYF. The DNA for the CDR3 is TGTGCCAGCAGTTACTCCATTACACCACGCGACGAGCAGTACTTC.

This clonotype was seen a handful of times. The CDR3 DNA is TGCGCCAGCAGCCAAGCGCCCGGGACTATAAACACCGGGGAGCTGTTTTTT. This encodes CASSQAPGTINTGELFF. V usage is TRBV4-3 and J usage is TRBJ2-2, with TRBD2 matching 7 bases. Germline loops: CDR1 LGHNA, CDR2 YSLEER. There are 17 residues in the CDR3. V lost 1 base and J lost 2; bases outside the gene matches: 7.

The chain has TRBV11-1 and TRBJ2-2; D is unresolved. The V gene lost 5 bases and the J gene lost 3 bases, with 13 bases spanning the gap. The CDR3 loop spans 15 amino acids. The germline CDR1 and CDR2 sequences are SGHAT and FQDESV (reference sequence). For the CDR3, the DNA is TGTGCCAGCAGCCCCGTTCGGCGGTACACCGGGGAGCTGTTTTTT. Its protein is CASSPVRRYTGELFF.

This clonotype was counted ten times or more. The chain uses TRBV12-3 or TRBV12-4 and TRBJ2-1; D perhaps matches TRBD1 (5 bases). Trimming removed 4 bases at V and 10 bases at J, with 14 bases between. There are 13 residues in the CDR3. CDR3 protein: CASSSGHFYEQFF. DNA of the CDR3: TGTGCCAGCAGTTCAGGACATTTCTACGAGCAGTTCTTC.

This clonotype was picked up a small number of times. The CDR3 is CASSGLSQETQYF. The CDR3, as DNA: TGTGCCAGCAGCGGACTATCACAAGAGACCCAGTACTTC. This chain uses TRBV6-5 with TRBJ2-5; D may be TRBD2 (6 bases). This CDR3 spans 13 amino acids. Trimming pared 6 bases from V and 2 bases from J, leaving 10 bases between. Germline CDR1 is MNHEY and CDR2 is SVGAGI.

The J gene is TRBJ2-7, the V gene TRBV7-2; D not resolved. With 1 base removed from V and 6 bases from J, the gap between germline ends came to 10 bases. Germline V gene lookup returns CDR1 SGHTA and CDR2 FQGNSA. The CDR3 loop spans 13 amino acids. The CDR3, as DNA: TGTGCCAGCAGCTTAGAAACTATGTCCGAGCAGTACTTC. Translated: CASSLETMSEQYF.

This clonotype was found a few times. The chain is built from TRBV29-1 and TRBJ2-3; 8 bases are shared with TRBD2. CDR1 SQVTM and CDR2 ANQGSEA come from the germline V gene. The CDR3 extends over 16 amino acids. The ends lost 4 bases at V and 1 base at J; junction bases unmatched: 10. CDR3 DNA: TGCAGCGTTGTAACTAAGACTAGCGCCCGCACAGATACGCAGTATTTT. Translation: CSVVTKTSARTDTQYF.

The V call is TRBV12-3 or TRBV12-4, the J call TRBJ2-3; D is possibly TRBD2 (6 bases). V was pared by 3 bases and J by 4 bases, with 11 bases between. The CDR3 contains 14 residues. Written as DNA, the CDR3 is TGTGCCAGCAGTTTGAGGGACTTCTCAGATACGCAGTATTTT. Protein sequence: CASSLRDFSDTQYF.

The rearrangement uses TRBV28 and TRBJ1-6; 9 nucleotides align to TRBD1. This CDR3 is 16 amino acids long. Trimming cost V 7 bases and J 4 bases; bases outside gene matches: 8. Germline CDR1 is MDHEN and CDR2 is SYDVKM. The CDR3 bases are TGTGCCAGCAAGACGGACAGGGGAACTTATAATTCACCCCTCCACTTT. Protein product: CASKTDRGTYNSPLHF.

This clonotype was observed a handful of times. This chain links TRBV20-1 with TRBJ2-2; TRBD1 might be the D (6 bases). The CDR3 is 15 residues long. Germline values: CDR1 DFQATT, CDR2 SNEGSKA (reference sequence). Trimming took off 6 bases at V and 4 bases at J, with 18 bases between the two ends. DNA for the CDR3: TGCAGTGCAAACTCCAGGGGCGTAGTCACCGGGGAGCTGTTTTTT. This sequence encodes CSANSRGVVTGELFF.

The rearrangement links TRBV5-1 to TRBJ2-6; the D gene is possibly TRBD1 (6 bases). V lost 7 bases and J 0 bases, leaving 14 bases between the germline ends. The CDR3 is 16 amino acids. In germline, CDR1 is SGHRS, CDR2 YFSETQ. The CDR3 sequence is CASGDTQFSGANVLTF. DNA of the CDR3: TGCGCCAGCGGGGACACCCAATTCTCTGGGGCCAACGTCCTGACTTTC.

In its sample, this clonotype was seen many times. The chain joins TRBV20-1 to TRBJ1-3; the D gene is possibly TRBD1 (6 bases). V was clipped by 6 bases and J by 1 base, with 10 bases between them. There are 13 residues in the CDR3. From germline, CDR1 is DFQATT and CDR2 SNEGSKA (reference sequence). The CDR3 bases are TGCAGTGCCACCGGGACATCTGGAAACACCATATATTTT. Translated, it gives CSATGTSGNTIYF.

This clonotype has a handful of counts. The V call is TRBV12-3 or TRBV12-4, the J call TRBJ1-4; possibly TRBD1 for D (5 bases). The ends were cut back, 1 base at V and 8 bases at J, with 14 bases in the middle. CDR3 length: 15 amino acids. CDR3 residues: CASSLEAGRREKLFF. CDR3 bases: TGTGCCAGCAGTTTAGAGGCAGGGAGACGGGAAAAACTGTTTTTT.

This clonotype was observed a few times. This chain connects TRBV20-1 to TRBJ2-7; 8 positions match TRBD2. V was pared by 4 bases and J by 4 bases, with 9 bases of the junction left unmatched. This CDR3 contains 14 residues. Germline V CDR1 and CDR2: DFQATT, SNEGSKA (reference sequence). For the CDR3, the DNA is TGCAGTGCTACTTACGCGGGGGGTCAGTACGAGCAGTACTTC. Encoded protein: CSATYAGGQYEQYF.